This T cell receptor (beta chain) is from a study of blood T cell repertoires in COVID-19. Study-level background: COVID-19 samples from acute and convalescent phases originated in the United States, Italy and Spain.

TCRdb's table, derived via immunoSEQ multiplex PCR, lists solely in-frame clones and lacks some. The sample has 200,000 to 250,000 clones; nearly 90% are singletons. This sequence was found in a man between 25 and 39 years old who had recovered from COVID-19. Sample: PBMCs or T cells enriched from blood (not recorded which).

The CDR3 coding sequence is TGTGCCAGCAGCCAAGAAGGAGGAGTAAACACTGAAGCTTTCTTT. The encoded protein is CASSQEGGVNTEAFF. The chain combines TRBV4-2 with TRBJ1-1, with unresolved D. Trimming stripped 0 bases from V and 2 bases from J, with 10 bases between. CDR3 length: 15 residues. Germline CDR1 LGHNA, CDR2 YNFKEQ.